This record covers a single TCR beta chain. What it binds is unknown. Triplicate sorts, around 310,000 cells apiece, were made for each CD8+ T cell subset. CDR1 is SGHNT and CDR2 is YYREEE in the germline V gene (reference sequence). This CDR3 spans 14 amino acids. This sample is part of a study of CXCR3-negative and CXCR3-positive naive CD8 T cells. Study-level points and caveats: Naive cells that were CXCR3-positive had more hydrophobic TRB CDR3s (compared with CXCR3-negative naive cells).

The TRB cDNA libraries were prepared by 5' RACE with UMI labels. TCRdb re-called the 5' RACE reads, yielding one record per CDR3 amino acid sequence without DNA. The listing contains tens of thousands of distinct CDR3 sequences. The TCR sequence derives from a human donor in good health. Some clones in this sample may be carry-over from other donors' samples. The V and J genes are TRBV5-4 and TRBJ2-7; checking the TCRdb D call of TRBD2 is not possible without DNA. The sample consisted of naive CXCR3+ CD8+ T cells from blood. The subset here: CD45RO-CCR7+CD27+CD95- naive CD8+ T cells expressing CXCR3 (TNR3+). Here the CDR3 reads CASSHGTSDDEQYF.